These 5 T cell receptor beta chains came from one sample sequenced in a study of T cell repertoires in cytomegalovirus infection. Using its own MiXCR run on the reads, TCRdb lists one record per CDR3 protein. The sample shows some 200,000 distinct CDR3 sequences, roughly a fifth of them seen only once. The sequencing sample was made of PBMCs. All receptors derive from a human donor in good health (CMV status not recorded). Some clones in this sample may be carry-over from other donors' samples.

The chain's CDR3 is CASSPGVSEQYF. DNA of the CDR3: TGTGCCAGCAGCCCCGGGGTCTCCGAGCAGTACTTC. The V and J genes are TRBV5-5 and TRBJ2-7; TRBD2 is a possible D gene (5 bases). Trimming removed 4 bases at V and 6 bases at J, with 11 bases between. Per the germline V gene, CDR1 is SGHKS and CDR2 is YYEKEE (reference sequence). The CDR3 extends over 12 amino acids.

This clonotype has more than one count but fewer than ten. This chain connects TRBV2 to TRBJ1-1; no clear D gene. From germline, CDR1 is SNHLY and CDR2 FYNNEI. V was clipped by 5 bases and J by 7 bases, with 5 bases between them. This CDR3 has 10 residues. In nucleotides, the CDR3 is TGTGCCAGCAGTATAGGTGAAGCTTTCTTT. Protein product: CASSIGEAFF.

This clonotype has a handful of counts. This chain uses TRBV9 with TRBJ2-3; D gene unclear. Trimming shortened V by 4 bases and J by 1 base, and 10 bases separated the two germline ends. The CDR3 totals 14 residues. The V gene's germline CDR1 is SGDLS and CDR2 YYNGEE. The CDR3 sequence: CASSPVDGTDTQYF. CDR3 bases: TGTGCCAGCAGCCCTGTGGACGGCACAGATACGCAGTATTTT.

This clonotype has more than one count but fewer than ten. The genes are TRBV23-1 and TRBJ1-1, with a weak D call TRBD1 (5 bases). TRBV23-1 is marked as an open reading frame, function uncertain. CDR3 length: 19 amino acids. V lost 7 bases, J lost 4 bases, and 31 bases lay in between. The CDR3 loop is CASTPRLIQGPLGGTEAFF. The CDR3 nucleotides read TGCGCCAGCACCCCCAGACTGATTCAGGGTCCCCTGGGGGGCACTGAAGCTTTCTTT.

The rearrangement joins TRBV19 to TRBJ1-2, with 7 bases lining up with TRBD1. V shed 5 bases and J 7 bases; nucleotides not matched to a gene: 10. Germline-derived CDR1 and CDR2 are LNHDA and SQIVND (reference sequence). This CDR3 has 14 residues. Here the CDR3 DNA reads TGTGCCAGTAGTTCCACAGGGGTTCGGATTGGCTACACCTTC. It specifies CASSSTGVRIGYTF.